Included here is one TCR beta chain sequence, with context. This sample is drawn from a study of control samples from healthy donors and cancer patients. Repertoires were generated with immunoSEQ multiplex PCR, while TCRdb's copy carries only in-frame clones and drops some. The sample includes fewer than 200,000 clones, roughly 88% of them seen just once. The junction had 8 bases not matched to a gene; V was cut back by 4 bases and J by 4 bases. The CDR3 totals 15 residues. From germline, CDR1 is MDHEN and CDR2 SYDVKM. Sequencing was performed on blood. The TCR sequence derives from a young woman in good health. This chain connects TRBV28 to TRBJ2-3, with 7 bases matching TRBD2. For the CDR3, the DNA is TGTGCCAGCAGTTCTCTAGCGGAAGGGGCAGATACGCAGTATTTT. Protein sequence: CASSSLAEGADTQYF.